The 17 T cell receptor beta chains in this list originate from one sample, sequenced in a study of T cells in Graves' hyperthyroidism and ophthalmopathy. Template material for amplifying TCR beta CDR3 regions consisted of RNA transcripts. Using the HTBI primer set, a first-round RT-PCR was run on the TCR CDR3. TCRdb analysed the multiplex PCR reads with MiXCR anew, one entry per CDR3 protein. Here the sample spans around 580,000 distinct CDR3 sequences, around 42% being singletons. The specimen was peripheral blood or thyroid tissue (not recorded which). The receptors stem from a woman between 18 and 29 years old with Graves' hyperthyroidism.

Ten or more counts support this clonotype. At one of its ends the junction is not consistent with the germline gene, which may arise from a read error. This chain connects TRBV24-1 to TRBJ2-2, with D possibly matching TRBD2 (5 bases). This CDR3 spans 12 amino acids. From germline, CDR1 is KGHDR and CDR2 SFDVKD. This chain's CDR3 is CATIGNTGELLF. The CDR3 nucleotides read TGTGCCACCATAGGGAACACCGGGGAGCTGCTTTTT.

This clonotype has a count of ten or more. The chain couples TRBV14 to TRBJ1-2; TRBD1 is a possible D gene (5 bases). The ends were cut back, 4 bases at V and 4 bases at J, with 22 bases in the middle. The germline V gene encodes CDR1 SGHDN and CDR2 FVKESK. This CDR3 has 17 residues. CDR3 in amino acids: CASSRGDVGGRIYGYTF. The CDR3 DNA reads TGTGCCAGCAGCCGGGGGGACGTTGGCGGGCGGATCTATGGCTACACCTTC.

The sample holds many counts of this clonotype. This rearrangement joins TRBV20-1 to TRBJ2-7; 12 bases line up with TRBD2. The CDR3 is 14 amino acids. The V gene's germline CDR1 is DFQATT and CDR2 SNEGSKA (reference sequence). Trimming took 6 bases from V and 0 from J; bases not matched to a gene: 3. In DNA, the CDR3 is TGCAGTGCCTCGACTAGCGGGAGCTCCTACGAGCAGTACTTC. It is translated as CSASTSGSSYEQYF.

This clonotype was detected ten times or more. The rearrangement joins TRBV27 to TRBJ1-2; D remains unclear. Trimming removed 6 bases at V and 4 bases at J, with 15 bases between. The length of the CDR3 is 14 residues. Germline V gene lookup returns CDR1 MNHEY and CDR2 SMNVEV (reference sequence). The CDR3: CASSPDPAGYGYTF. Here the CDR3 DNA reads TGTGCCAGCAGCCCCGACCCTGCTGGCTATGGCTACACCTTC.

The CDR3 here is CASSLDGYQPGTGDGYTF. The DNA of the CDR3 is TGCGCCAGCAGCTTGGATGGATATCAGCCCGGGACAGGGGATGGCTACACCTTC. The chain couples TRBV5-1 to TRBJ1-2, with 10 positions matching TRBD1. The V segment lost 0 bases and the J segment 6 bases; nucleotides outside the gene matches: 14. The CDR3 runs to 18 residues. Germline CDR1 is SGHRS and CDR2 is YFSETQ. The entire variable domain, with the rest obtained from reference TRBV5-1 and TRBJ1-2, is as follows: KAGVTQTPRYLIKTRGQQVTLSCSPISGHRSVSWYQQTPGQGLQFLFEYFSETQRNKGNFPGRFSGRQFSNSRSEMNVSTLELGDSALYLCASSLDGYQPGTGDGYTFGSGTRLTVV.

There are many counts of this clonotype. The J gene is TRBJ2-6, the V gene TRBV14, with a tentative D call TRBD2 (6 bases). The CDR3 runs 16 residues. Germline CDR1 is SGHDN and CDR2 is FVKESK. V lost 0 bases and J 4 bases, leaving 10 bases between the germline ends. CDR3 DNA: TGTGCCAGCAGCCAAGACGCGGGGACCGGGGCCAACGTCCTGACTTTC. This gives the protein CASSQDAGTGANVLTF.

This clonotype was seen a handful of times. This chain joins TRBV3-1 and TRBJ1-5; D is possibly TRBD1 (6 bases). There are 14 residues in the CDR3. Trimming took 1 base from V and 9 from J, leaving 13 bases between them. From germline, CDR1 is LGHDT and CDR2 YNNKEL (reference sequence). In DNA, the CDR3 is TGTGCCAGCAGCCAAGGATTGGGGGCGCGGCCCCAGCATTTT. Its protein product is CASSQGLGARPQHF. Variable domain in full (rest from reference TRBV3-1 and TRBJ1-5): DTAVSQTPKYLVTQMGNDKSIKCEQNLGHDTMYWYKQDSKKFLKIMFSYNNKELIINETVPNRFSPKSPDKAHLNLHINSLELGDSAVYFCASSQGLGARPQHFGDGTRLSIL.

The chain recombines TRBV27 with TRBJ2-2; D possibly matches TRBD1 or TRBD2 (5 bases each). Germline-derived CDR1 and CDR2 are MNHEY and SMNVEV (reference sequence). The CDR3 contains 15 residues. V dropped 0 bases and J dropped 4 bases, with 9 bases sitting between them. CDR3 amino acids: CASSLSWGITGELFF. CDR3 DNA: TGTGCCAGCAGTTTATCGTGGGGGATCACCGGGGAGCTGTTTTTT.

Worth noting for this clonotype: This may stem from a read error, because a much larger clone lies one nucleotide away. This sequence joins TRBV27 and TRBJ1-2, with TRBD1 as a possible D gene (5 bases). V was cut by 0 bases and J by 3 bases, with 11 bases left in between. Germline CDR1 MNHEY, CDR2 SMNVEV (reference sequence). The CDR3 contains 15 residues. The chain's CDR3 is CASSLSQGYYYGYTF. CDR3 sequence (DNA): TGTGCCAGCAGTTTATCGCAGGGCTACTACTATGGCTACACCTTC.

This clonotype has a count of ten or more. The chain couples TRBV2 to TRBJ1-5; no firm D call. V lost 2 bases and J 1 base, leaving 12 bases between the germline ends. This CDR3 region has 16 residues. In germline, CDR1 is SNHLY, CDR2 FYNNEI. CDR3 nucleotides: TGTGCCAGCAGTGAACTAGGCCCCCGGAGCAATCAGCCCCAGCATTTT. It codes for CASSELGPRSNQPQHF.

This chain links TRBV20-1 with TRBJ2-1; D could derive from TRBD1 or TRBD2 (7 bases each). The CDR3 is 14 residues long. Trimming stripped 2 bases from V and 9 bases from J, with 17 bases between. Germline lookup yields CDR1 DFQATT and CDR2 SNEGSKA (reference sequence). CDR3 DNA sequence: TGCAGTGCTAGAAGGAGACAGGGAGGGTTTGAGCAGTTCTTC. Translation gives CSARRRQGGFEQFF.

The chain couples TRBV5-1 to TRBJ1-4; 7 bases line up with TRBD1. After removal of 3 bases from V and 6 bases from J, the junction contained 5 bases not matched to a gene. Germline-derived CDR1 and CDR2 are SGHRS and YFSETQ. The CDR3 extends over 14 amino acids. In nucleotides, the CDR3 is TGCGCCAGCAGCTCGTCCGGGACAGATGAAAAACTGTTTTTT. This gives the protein CASSSSGTDEKLFF.

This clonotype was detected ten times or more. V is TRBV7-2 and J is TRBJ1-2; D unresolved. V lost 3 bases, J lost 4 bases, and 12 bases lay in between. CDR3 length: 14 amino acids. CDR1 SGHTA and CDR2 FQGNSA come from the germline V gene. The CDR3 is CASSLPSGVYGYTF. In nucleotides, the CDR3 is TGTGCCAGCAGCTTGCCCTCTGGGGTCTATGGCTACACCTTC.

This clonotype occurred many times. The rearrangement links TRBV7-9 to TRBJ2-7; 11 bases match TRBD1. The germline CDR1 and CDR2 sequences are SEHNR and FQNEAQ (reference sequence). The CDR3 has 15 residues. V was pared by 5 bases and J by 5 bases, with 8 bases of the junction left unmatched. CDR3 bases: TGTGCCAGCAGCGTAAGGACAGGGGGCAGGGACGAGCAGTACTTC. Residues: CASSVRTGGRDEQYF.

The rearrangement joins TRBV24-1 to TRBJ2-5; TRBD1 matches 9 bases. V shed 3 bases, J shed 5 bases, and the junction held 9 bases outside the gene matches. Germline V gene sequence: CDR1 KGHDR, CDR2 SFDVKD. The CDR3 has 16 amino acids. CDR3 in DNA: TGTGCCACCAGTGATCCCGGACAGGGGTTGTCGGAGACCCAGTACTTC. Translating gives CATSDPGQGLSETQYF.

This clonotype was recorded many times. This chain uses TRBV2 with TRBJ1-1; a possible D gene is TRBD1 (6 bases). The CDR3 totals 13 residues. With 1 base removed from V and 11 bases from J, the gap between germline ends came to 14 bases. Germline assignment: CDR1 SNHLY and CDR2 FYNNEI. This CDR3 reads CASSEEVGTFAFF. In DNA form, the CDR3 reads TGTGCCAGCAGTGAAGAAGTCGGGACATTTGCTTTCTTT.

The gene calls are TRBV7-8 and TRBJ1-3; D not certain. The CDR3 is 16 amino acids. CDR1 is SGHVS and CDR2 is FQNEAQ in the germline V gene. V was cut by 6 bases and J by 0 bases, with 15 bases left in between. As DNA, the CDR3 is TGTGCCAGCAGTTCCGACTATCACGTCTCTGGAAACACCATATATTTT. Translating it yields CASSSDYHVSGNTIYF.